These 19 T cell receptor beta chains share one sample of origin, sequenced in a study of T cells in Graves' hyperthyroidism and ophthalmopathy (dated by TCRdb to about 2019). Library construction relied on multiplex PCR. Sequencing was performed on an Illumina HiSeq 2000. Amplification of TCR beta CDR3 regions was carried out from RNA transcripts. The TCR CDR3 was subjected to a first round of RT-PCR using the HTBI primer set and the Qiagen OneStep RT-PCR kit. TCRdb reworked the public reads: Q25 trimming with fastp, MiXCR clone assembly, productive beta chains retained. Rows with one shared CDR3 protein collapse into an entry with the most common genes and DNA. The sample contains a few hundred thousand distinct CDR3 sequences, roughly 50% of them found a single time. Approximately 7.5% of the sample belongs to the ten largest clones. The sample consisted of peripheral blood or thyroid tissue (not recorded which). Receptors were obtained from a woman aged 18 to 35 with Graves' hyperthyroidism.

The table lists this clonotype with many counts. This chain uses TRBV6-2 or TRBV6-3 with TRBJ2-5; no clear D. The V end was cut by 4 bases, the J end by 5 bases, with 17 bases between. The CDR3 sequence is 15 residues long. Germline assignment: CDR1 MNHEY and CDR2 SVGEGT. CDR3 sequence (DNA): TGTGCCAGCAGTTCTCCCCGCGAAGCCCGCGAGACCCAGTACTTC. Translated: CASSSPREARETQYF.

This clonotype turned up a few times. This sequence joins TRBV6-5 and TRBJ1-4; D might be TRBD1 (6 bases). V lost 5 bases and J 4 bases, leaving 14 bases between the germline ends. Germline CDR1 is MNHEY and CDR2 is SVGAGI. The CDR3 has 15 residues. The CDR3: CASSPLGGHNEKLFF. The DNA of the CDR3 is TGTGCCAGCAGTCCTCTCGGGGGCCATAATGAAAAACTGTTTTTT.

Remarks on this clonotype: One base away lies a much larger clone, so this may be a sequencing read error. This chain connects TRBV10-3 to TRBJ2-2, with a possible D match to TRBD1 (6 bases). The germline gives CDR1 ENHRY, CDR2 SYGVKD. The CDR3 sequence is 13 residues long. The V end lost 6 bases, the J end lost 6 bases, and 11 bases lay between the germline ends. The CDR3 coding sequence is TGTGCCATCAGGACAGGCGGTGCCGGGGAGCTGTTTTTT. Protein: CAIRTGGAGELFF.

This clonotype was seen repeatedly, ten times or more. The chain combines TRBV7-3 with TRBJ2-2; D remains unclear. The CDR3 covers 16 residues. V was pared by 0 bases and J by 2 bases, with 10 bases between. Per germline, CDR1 SGHTA and CDR2 FQGTGA. The CDR3 sequence is CASSLTRSSNTGELFF. CDR3 nucleotides: TGTGCCAGCAGCTTAACGCGATCCTCTAACACCGGGGAGCTGTTTTTT.

V is TRBV29-1 and J is TRBJ1-2; TRBD1 might be the D (6 bases). V lost 8 bases and J 2 bases, leaving 15 bases between the germline ends. Germline CDR1 and CDR2: SQVTM and ANQGSEA. The CDR3 is 13 residues long. The CDR3 is CSYRDTENYGYTF. The DNA of the CDR3 is TGCAGCTACCGGGACACAGAAAACTATGGCTACACCTTC.

The chain couples TRBV2 to TRBJ2-3; 8 positions agree with TRBD2. Losses at the gene ends were 8 bases for V and 4 bases for J; bases not matched to a gene: 11. This CDR3 has 15 amino acids. Germline CDR1 is SNHLY and CDR2 is FYNNEI. CDR3 protein: CASVSVGRGPDTQYF. The DNA for the CDR3 is TGTGCCAGCGTTTCCGTCGGGAGGGGACCAGATACGCAGTATTTT. The whole variable domain, remainder taken from reference TRBV2 and TRBJ2-3, is EPEVTQTPSHQVTQMGQEVILRCVPISNHLYFYWYRQILGQKVEFLVSFYNNEISEKSEIFDDQFSVERPDGSNFTLKIRSTKLEDSAMYFCASVSVGRGPDTQYFGPGTRLTVL.

There are a few counts of this clonotype. DNA for the CDR3: TGTGCCAGCAGTTCCGGGACAGGGATCACTGAAGCTTTCTTT. Its translation: CASSSGTGITEAFF. The rearrangement uses TRBV5-5 and TRBJ1-1, with 9 bases matching TRBD1. The germline V gene has CDR1 SGHKS and CDR2 YYEKEE (reference sequence). The CDR3 is made up of 14 amino acids. Trimming took 5 bases from V and 4 from J; bases not matched to a gene: 6.

The chain combines TRBV5-4 with TRBJ2-6, with D possibly called TRBD1 or TRBD2 (6 bases each). The CDR3 covers 15 residues. The germline CDR1 and CDR2 sequences are SGHNT and YYREEE (reference sequence). The V gene lost 3 bases and the J gene lost 4 bases, with 11 bases spanning the gap. The CDR3 sequence: CASSWGANGANVLTF. In nucleotides, the CDR3 is TGTGCCAGCAGCTGGGGGGCGAACGGGGCCAACGTCCTGACTTTC.

J is TRBJ2-3 and V is TRBV20-1, with TRBD1 matching over 8 bases. The J segment lost 11 bases and the V segment lost 2 bases, leaving 9 bases of the junction unmatched. Germline CDR1 is DFQATT and CDR2 is SNEGSKA (reference sequence). The CDR3 loop spans 13 amino acids. The CDR3: CSARRTGTNEQYF. The CDR3 nucleotides read TGCAGTGCTAGAAGGACAGGGACCAATGAGCAGTATTTT.

This clonotype occurred many times. V is TRBV7-9 and J is TRBJ2-5; TRBD1 is a possible D gene (6 bases). The CDR3 extends over 16 amino acids. Trimming removed 3 bases at V and 5 bases at J, with 19 bases between. Germline lookup yields CDR1 SEHNR and CDR2 FQNEAQ (reference sequence). In DNA form, the CDR3 reads TGTGCCAGCAGCTTTGGTGGGCCAGGGGATTTTGAGACCCAGTACTTC. Its protein product is CASSFGGPGDFETQYF.

This clonotype has a count of ten or more. The chain joins TRBV7-2 to TRBJ1-3, with unresolved D. V lost 5 bases and J lost 0, with 8 bases in between. The CDR3 has 14 residues. Germline V CDR1 and CDR2: SGHTA, FQGNSA. The CDR3 reads CASSLQLSGNTIYF. For the CDR3, the DNA is TGTGCCAGCAGCCTCCAGCTCTCTGGAAACACCATATATTTT.

This chain connects TRBV7-9 to TRBJ2-5; 8 positions match TRBD1. The CDR3 has 17 amino acids. Germline values: CDR1 SEHNR, CDR2 FQNEAQ (reference sequence). With 5 bases clipped from V and 3 bases from J, the junction kept 14 bases outside the gene matches. CDR3 residues: CASSPPGPAGQEETQYF. CDR3 in DNA: TGTGCCAGCAGCCCCCCCGGGCCTGCGGGACAGGAAGAGACCCAGTACTTC. The entire variable domain, with the rest obtained from reference TRBV7-9 and TRBJ2-5, is as follows: DTGVSQNPRHKITKRGQNVTFRCDPISEHNRLYWYRQTLGQGPEFLTYFQNEAQLEKSRLLSDRFSAERPKGSFSTLEIQRTEQGDSAMYLCASSPPGPAGQEETQYFGPGTRLLVL.

The chain employs TRBV29-1 and TRBJ1-2, with D possibly matching TRBD1 (6 bases). The V end lost 2 bases, the J end lost 8 bases, and 24 bases lay between the germline ends. This CDR3 has 16 amino acids. The V gene's germline CDR1 is SQVTM and CDR2 ANQGSEA. The DNA for the CDR3 is TGCAGCGTTGAACGGGGGCCGGGACACCCTCTTCGCGGCTACACCTTC. Translation gives CSVERGPGHPLRGYTF.

This clonotype appeared many times. The V gene is TRBV2, the J gene TRBJ1-4; possibly TRBD1 for D (5 bases). The V end was cut by 1 base, the J end by 5 bases, with 11 bases between. Germline V gives CDR1 SNHLY, CDR2 FYNNEI. CDR3 length: 15 amino acids. The CDR3 protein is CASSEGPGLNEKLFF. For the CDR3, the DNA is TGTGCCAGCAGTGAAGGGCCAGGGTTGAATGAAAAACTGTTTTTT.

This chain connects TRBV27 to TRBJ2-7; 12 bases line up with TRBD2. V gave up 6 bases and J gave up 4 bases; unmatched junction bases: 10. The germline gives CDR1 MNHEY, CDR2 SMNVEV (reference sequence). This CDR3 is 16 amino acids long. The CDR3 coding sequence is TGTGCCAGCAGGCTAAAGACTAGCGGGAGTTCTTACGAGCAGTACTTC. Encoded protein: CASRLKTSGSSYEQYF.

This clonotype was found many times. The chain links TRBV19 to TRBJ2-7, with TRBD2 matching 10 bases. V was clipped by 5 bases and J by 3 bases; unmatched bases: 4. Germline V lookup: CDR1 LNHDA, CDR2 SQIVND (reference sequence). The CDR3 is made up of 14 amino acids. CDR3 in amino acids: CASSEREGGYEQYF. CDR3 nucleotide sequence: TGTGCCAGTAGTGAGCGGGAGGGCGGCTACGAGCAGTACTTC.

This chain uses TRBV29-1 with TRBJ1-2, with D uncertain. Trimming removed 2 bases from V and 6 bases from J, with 4 bases in between. Germline values: CDR1 SQVTM, CDR2 ANQGSEA. This CDR3 region has 10 residues. The DNA of the CDR3 is TGCAGCGTTGAACAGAATGGCTACACCTTC. It is translated as CSVEQNGYTF.

This clonotype has just a few counts. The CDR3 DNA reads TGTGCCAGCAGCCAAGTTTGGACTTCTGCCTACGAGCAGTACTTC. Translating gives CASSQVWTSAYEQYF. The V call is TRBV3-1, the J call TRBJ2-7; D perhaps matches TRBD2 (5 bases). CDR3 size: 15 residues. Trimming pared 1 base from V and 2 bases from J, leaving 12 bases between. From germline, CDR1 is LGHDT and CDR2 YNNKEL (reference sequence).

This clonotype was recorded many times. CDR3 nucleotides: TGTGCCAGCAGCCCCCGGGACGGGGGGGAACTGTTTTTT. Protein: CASSPRDGGELFF. The V call is TRBV11-2, the J call TRBJ1-4, with a tentative D call TRBD1 (5 bases). There are 13 residues in the CDR3. The germline CDR1 and CDR2 sequences are SGHAT and FQNNGV. Trimming pared 5 bases from V and 12 bases from J, leaving 16 bases between. The whole variable domain, remainder taken from reference TRBV11-2 and TRBJ1-4, is EAGVAQSPRYKIIEKRQSVAFWCNPISGHATLYWYQQILGQGPKLLIQFQNNGVVDDSQLPKDRFSAERLKGVDSTLKIQPAKLEDSAVYLCASSPRDGGELFFGSGTQLSVL.